This T cell receptor beta chain was sequenced in a study of blood T cell repertoires in COVID-19. Overall study context: Acute and convalescent COVID-19 samples came from the United States, Italy and Spain.

V was pared by 8 bases and J by 0 bases, with 7 bases of the junction left unmatched. The length of the CDR3 is 14 residues. CDR1 MNHNS and CDR2 SASEGT come from the germline V gene. In the authors' methods: For nucleated cells, counts were estimated from reference gene primer amplification. Only in-frame clones appear in the TCRdb table, and some are missing; sequencing was by immunoSEQ multiplex PCR. The V and J calls and clone size were taken over from that table, and D and trimming were inferred from the DNA. The sample consists of around 270,000 clones, about 91% of them appearing once. Sequenced sample: peripheral blood. This chain joins TRBV6-1 and TRBJ2-7; 7 bases are a match to TRBD2. The receptor was isolated from a person aged 18-30 years with COVID-19, enrolled during active disease. CDR3 protein: CASSKERDSYEQYF. The CDR3 coding sequence is TGTGCCAGCTCCAAGGAGCGGGACTCCTACGAGCAGTACTTC.